This T cell receptor beta chain was recovered during a study of blood T cell repertoires in COVID-19. Study-wide context: COVID-19 samples collected from the United States, Italy and Spain covered acute and convalescent phases. PBMCs, B-cell-depleted T cells, or T cells were the source of the cDNA or gDNA that made up the material.

In the authors' workflow: Estimation of nucleated cell counts was performed using reference gene primer amplification. This table comes from immunoSEQ multiplex PCR, and its TCRdb copy is limited to in-frame clones, with some not included. V, J and clone size derive from that table, while D and trimming were established from the DNA sequence. The table records 140,000 to 150,000 clones, around 80% of them present only once. The CDR3 runs 15 residues. Per the germline V gene, CDR1 is MDHEN and CDR2 is SYDVKM. The V end lost 5 bases, the J end lost 3 bases, and 15 bases lay between the germline ends. J is TRBJ2-3 and V is TRBV28; D is perhaps TRBD1 (6 bases). The receptor's source is a woman aged 60-75 years with acute or convalescent COVID-19. The sample taken for sequencing was peripheral blood. The CDR3 spells CASSLTGKGTDTQYF. As DNA, the CDR3 is TGTGCCAGCAGTCTCACAGGGAAGGGAACAGATACGCAGTATTTT.